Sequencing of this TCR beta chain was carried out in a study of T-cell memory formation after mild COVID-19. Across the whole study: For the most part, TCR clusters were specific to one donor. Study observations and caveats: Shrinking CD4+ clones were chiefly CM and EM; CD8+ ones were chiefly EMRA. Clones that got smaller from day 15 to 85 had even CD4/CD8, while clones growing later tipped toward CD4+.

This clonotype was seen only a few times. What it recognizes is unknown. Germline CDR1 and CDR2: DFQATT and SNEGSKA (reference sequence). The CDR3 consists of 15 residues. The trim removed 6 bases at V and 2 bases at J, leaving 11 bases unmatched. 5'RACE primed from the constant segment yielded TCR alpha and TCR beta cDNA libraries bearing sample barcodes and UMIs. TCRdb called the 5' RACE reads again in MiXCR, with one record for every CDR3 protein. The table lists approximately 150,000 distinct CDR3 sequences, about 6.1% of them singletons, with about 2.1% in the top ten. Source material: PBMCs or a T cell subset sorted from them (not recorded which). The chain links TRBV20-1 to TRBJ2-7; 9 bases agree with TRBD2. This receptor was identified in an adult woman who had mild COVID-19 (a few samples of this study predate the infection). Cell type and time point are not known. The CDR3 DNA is TGCAGTGCCACCGCGCTGACTAGCGGCGCCTACGAGCAGTACTTC. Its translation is CSATALTSGAYEQYF.